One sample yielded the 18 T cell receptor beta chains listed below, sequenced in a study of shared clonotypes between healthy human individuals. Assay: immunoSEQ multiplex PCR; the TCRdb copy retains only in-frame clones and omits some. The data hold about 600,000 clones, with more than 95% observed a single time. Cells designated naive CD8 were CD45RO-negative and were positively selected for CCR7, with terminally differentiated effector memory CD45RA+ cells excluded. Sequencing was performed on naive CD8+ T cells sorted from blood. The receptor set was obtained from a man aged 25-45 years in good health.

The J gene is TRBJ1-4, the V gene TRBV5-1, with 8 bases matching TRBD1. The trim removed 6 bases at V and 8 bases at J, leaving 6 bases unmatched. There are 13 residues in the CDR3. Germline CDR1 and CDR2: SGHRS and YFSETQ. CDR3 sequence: CASTGGDLEKLFF. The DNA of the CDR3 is TGCGCCAGCACAGGGGGCGATCTCGAAAAACTGTTTTTT.

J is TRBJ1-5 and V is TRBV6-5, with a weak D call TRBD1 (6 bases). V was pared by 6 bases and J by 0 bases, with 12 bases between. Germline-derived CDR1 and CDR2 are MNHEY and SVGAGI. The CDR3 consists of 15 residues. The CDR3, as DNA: TGTGCCAGCAGCCTCCACAGGGATAGCAATCAGCCCCAGCATTTT. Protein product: CASSLHRDSNQPQHF.

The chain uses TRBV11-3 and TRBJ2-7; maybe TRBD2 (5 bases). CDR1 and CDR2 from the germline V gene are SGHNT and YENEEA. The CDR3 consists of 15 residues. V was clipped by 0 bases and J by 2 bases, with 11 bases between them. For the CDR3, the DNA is TGTGCCAGCAGCTTAGATAAAAAGGGAGCCTACGAGCAGTACTTC. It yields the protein CASSLDKKGAYEQYF. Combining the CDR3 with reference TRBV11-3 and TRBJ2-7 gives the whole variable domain EAGVVQSPRYKIIEKKQPVAFWCNPISGHNTLYWYLQNLGQGPELLIRYENEEAVDDSQLPKDRFSAERLKGVDSTLKIQPAELGDSAVYLCASSLDKKGAYEQYFGPGTRLTVT.

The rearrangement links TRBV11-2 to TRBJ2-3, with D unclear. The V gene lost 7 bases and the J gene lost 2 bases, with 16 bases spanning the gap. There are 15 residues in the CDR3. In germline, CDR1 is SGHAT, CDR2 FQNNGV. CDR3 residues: CASNNLAGSTDTQYF. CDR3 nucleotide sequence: TGTGCCAGCAATAACCTCGCAGGTTCCACAGATACGCAGTATTTT.

The CDR3 nucleotides are TGTGCCAGCAGCTTGGGAGGATGGGGGGCCGACGAGCAGTACTTC. It encodes CASSLGGWGADEQYF. The genes are TRBV5-6 and TRBJ2-7; perhaps D is TRBD1 or TRBD2 (6 bases each). CDR3 length: 15 residues. V was trimmed by 0 bases and J by 5 bases, leaving 15 bases between them. Germline lookup yields CDR1 SGHDT and CDR2 YYEEEE. Drawing the rest from reference TRBV5-6 and TRBJ2-7, the complete variable domain is DAGVTQSPTHLIKTRGQQVTLRCSPKSGHDTVSWYQQALGQGPQFIFQYYEEEERQRGNFPDRFSGHQFPNYSSELNVNALLLGDSALYLCASSLGGWGADEQYFGPGTRLTVT.

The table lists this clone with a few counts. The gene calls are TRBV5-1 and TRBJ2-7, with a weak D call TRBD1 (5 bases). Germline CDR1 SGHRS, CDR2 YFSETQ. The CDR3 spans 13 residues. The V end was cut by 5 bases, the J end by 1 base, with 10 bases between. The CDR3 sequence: CASRTGPSYEQYF. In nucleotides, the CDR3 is TGCGCCAGCAGAACAGGTCCTTCCTACGAGCAGTACTTC.

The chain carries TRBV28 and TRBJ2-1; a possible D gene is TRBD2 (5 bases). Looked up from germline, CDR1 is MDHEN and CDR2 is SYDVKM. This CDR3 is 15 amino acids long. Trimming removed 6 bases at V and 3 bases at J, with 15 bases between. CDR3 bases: TGTGCCAGCAGAGATTTGTTAGCGAACTACAATGAGCAGTTCTTC. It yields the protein CASRDLLANYNEQFF. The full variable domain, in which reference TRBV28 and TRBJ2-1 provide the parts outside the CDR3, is DVKVTQSSRYLVKRTGEKVFLECVQDMDHENMFWYRQDPGLGLRLIYFSYDVKMKEKGDIPEGYSVSREKKERFSLILESASTNQTSMYLCASRDLLANYNEQFFGPGTRLTVL.

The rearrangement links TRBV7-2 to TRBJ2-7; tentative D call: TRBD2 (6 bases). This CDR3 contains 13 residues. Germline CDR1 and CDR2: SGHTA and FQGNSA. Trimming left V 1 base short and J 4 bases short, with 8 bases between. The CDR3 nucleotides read TGTGCCAGCAGCTTAGACGGGAGATACGAGCAGTACTTC. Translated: CASSLDGRYEQYF. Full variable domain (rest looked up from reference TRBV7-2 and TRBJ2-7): GAGVSQSPSNKVTEKGKDVELRCDPISGHTALYWYRQSLGQGLEFLIYFQGNSAPDKSGLPSDRFSAERTGGSVSTLTIQRTQQEDSAVYLCASSLDGRYEQYFGPGTRLTVT.

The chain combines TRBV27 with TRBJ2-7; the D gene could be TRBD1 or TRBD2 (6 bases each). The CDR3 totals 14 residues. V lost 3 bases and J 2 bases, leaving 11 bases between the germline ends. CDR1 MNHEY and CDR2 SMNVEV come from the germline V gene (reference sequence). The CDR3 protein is CASSFGGDTYEQYF. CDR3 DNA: TGTGCCAGCAGTTTCGGCGGGGACACCTACGAGCAGTACTTC.

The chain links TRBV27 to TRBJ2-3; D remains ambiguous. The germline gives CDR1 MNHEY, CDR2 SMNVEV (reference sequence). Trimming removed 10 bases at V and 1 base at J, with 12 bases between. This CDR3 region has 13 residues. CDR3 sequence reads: CATETLGTDTQYF. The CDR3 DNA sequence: TGTGCCACCGAAACGCTAGGCACAGATACGCAGTATTTT.

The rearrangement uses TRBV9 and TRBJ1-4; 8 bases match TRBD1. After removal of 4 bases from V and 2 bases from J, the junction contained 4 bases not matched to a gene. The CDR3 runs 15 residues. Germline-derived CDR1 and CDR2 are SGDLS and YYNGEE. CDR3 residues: CASSSRTGTNEKLFF. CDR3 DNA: TGTGCCAGCAGCTCCCGGACAGGGACTAATGAAAAACTGTTTTTT.

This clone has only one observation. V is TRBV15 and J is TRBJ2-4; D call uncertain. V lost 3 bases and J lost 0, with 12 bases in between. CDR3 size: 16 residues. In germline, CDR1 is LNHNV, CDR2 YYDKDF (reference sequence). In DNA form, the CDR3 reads TGTGCCACCAGCAGTCCCACAGTACTAGCCAAAAACATTCAGTACTTC. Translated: CATSSPTVLAKNIQYF.

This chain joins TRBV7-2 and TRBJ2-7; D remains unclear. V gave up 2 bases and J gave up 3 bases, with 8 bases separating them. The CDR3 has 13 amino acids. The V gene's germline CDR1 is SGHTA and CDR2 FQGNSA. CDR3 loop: CASSLSESYEQYF. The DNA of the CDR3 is TGTGCCAGCAGCTTATCTGAGAGCTACGAGCAGTACTTC.

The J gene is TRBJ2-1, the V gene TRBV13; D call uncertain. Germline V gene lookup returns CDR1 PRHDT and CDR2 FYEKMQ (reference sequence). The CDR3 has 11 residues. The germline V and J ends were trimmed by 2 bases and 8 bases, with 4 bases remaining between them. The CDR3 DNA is TGTGCCAGCAGCTTATTCCATGAGCAGTTCTTC. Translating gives CASSLFHEQFF.

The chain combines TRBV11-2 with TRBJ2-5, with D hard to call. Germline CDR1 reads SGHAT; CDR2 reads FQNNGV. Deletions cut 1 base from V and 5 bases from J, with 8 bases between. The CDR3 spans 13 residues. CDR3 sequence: CASSLVPRETQYF. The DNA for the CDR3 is TGTGCCAGCAGCTTAGTTCCTAGGGAGACCCAGTACTTC.

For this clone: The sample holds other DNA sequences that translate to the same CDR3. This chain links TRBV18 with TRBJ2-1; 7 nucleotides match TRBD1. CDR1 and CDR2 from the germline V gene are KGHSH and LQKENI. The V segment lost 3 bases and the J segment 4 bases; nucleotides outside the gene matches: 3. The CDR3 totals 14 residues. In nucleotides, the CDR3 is TGTGCCAGCTCACCTCCGGACAGGTACAATGAGCAGTTCTTC. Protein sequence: CASSPPDRYNEQFF.

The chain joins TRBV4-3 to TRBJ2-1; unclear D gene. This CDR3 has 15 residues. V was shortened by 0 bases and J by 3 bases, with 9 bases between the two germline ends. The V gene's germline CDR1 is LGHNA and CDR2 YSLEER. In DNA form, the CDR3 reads TGCGCCAGCAGCCAAGATGAACCGCACTACAATGAGCAGTTCTTC. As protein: CASSQDEPHYNEQFF.

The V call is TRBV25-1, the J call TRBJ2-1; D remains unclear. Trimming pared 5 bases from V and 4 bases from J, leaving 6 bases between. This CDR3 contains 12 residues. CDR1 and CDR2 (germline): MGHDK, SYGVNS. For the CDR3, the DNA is TGTGCCAGCAGTTGGGTTTACAATGAGCAGTTCTTC. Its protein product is CASSWVYNEQFF.